The present T cell receptor (beta chain) was sequenced within a study of cytomegalovirus exposure and HLA in healthy donors. Trimming stripped 8 bases from V and 5 bases from J, with 21 bases between. Germline V gives CDR1 MDHEN, CDR2 SYDVKM. The CDR3 extends over 15 amino acids. This clone was counted only a few times. Its antigen is unknown. Study outcomes and limitations: Fewer than 200 TCR beta chains were listed as cytomegalovirus-associated. It was assumed in the presence/absence analyses that sequencing depth was roughly uniform across donors. Researchers left out some V segments, among them TRBV6-2 and TRBV6-3, as indistinguishable.

PCR involved 60 Vbeta and 13 Jbeta primers. Here immunoSEQ multiplex PCR was the method, and the copy in TCRdb shows in-frame clones only, minus some. There are roughly 150,000 clones in the sample; about a tenth occur only once, and approximately 2% lies in the top ten. The receptor was derived from a male donor in good health and CMV-seronegative. What was sequenced was PBMCs. The rearrangement links TRBV28 to TRBJ2-5; D perhaps matches TRBD1 (6 bases). The CDR3 nucleotides read TGTGCCAGCTCCCTTCGGGGCAGACAGGCGGAGACCCAGTACTTC. Translated: CASSLRGRQAETQYF.